The present entry profiles one TCR beta chain with its context. Its antigen is unidentified. This entry is derived from a study of cytomegalovirus exposure and HLA in healthy donors. Trimming took 5 bases from V and 2 from J; bases not matched to a gene: 8. Germline-derived CDR1 and CDR2 are SGHNT and YYREEE (reference sequence). The CDR3 runs to 15 residues. The assay was immunoSEQ multiplex PCR, and TCRdb's table has in-frame clones only and misses some. There are approximately 150,000 clones in the sample; roughly nine tenths occur only once, and about 0.7% lies in the top ten. Whole-study findings and limits: For most TCR sequences rarity was the rule, although some public TCRs occurred in many donors.

This TCR was sampled from a man between 18 and 35 years old in good health and CMV-seronegative. The specimen was PBMCs. The rearrangement links TRBV5-4 to TRBJ2-3, with 7 bases aligning to TRBD1. CDR3 amino acids: CASRYRDSSTDTQYF. CDR3 sequence (DNA): TGTGCCAGCAGATACCGGGACAGTTCCACAGATACGCAGTATTTT.